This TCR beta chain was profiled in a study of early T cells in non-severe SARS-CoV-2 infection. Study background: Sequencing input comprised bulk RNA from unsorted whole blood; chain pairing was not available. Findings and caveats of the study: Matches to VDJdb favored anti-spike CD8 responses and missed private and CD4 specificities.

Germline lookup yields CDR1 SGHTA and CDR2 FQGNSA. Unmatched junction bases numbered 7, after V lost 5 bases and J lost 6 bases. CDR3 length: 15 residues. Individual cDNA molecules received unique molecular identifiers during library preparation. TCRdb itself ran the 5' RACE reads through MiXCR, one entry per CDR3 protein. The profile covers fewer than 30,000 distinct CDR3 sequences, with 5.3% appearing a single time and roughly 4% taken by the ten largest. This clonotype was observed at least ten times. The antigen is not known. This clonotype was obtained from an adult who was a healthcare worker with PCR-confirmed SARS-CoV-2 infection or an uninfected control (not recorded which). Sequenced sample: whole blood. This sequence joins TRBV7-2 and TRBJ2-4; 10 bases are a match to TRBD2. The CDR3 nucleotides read TGTGCCAGCAGCCCCAGACTAGCGGGTCCAAACATTCAGTACTTC. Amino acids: CASSPRLAGPNIQYF.